These 31 T cell receptor beta chains came from one sample sequenced in a study of OX40 agonist ivuxolimab in advanced cancers. The assay was immunoSEQ multiplex PCR, and TCRdb's table has in-frame clones only and misses some. The table includes roughly 70,000 clones, just under 90% detected once. Material: CD4+ or CD8+ T cells sorted from blood, obtained in a trial of the OX40 agonist ivuxolimab. These receptors were taken from an adult with an advanced solid tumor such as melanoma, head and neck, liver or kidney cancer.

The chain joins TRBV14 to TRBJ2-3; TRBD2 matches 13 bases. The ends lost 6 bases at V and 2 bases at J; junction bases unmatched: 2. This CDR3 region has 15 residues. The germline CDR1 and CDR2 sequences are SGHDN and FVKESK. The CDR3 DNA reads TGTGCCAGCAGGACTAGCGGGAGGCCCACAGATACGCAGTATTTT. Its protein is CASRTSGRPTDTQYF.

V is TRBV27 and J is TRBJ1-1; TRBD1 matches 9 bases. V lost 0 bases and J lost 4; bases outside the gene matches: 6. The CDR3 contains 16 residues. CDR1 is MNHEY, CDR2 SMNVEV, per germline (reference sequence). The CDR3 DNA sequence: TGTGCCAGCAGTTTATCGGGACAGGGATGGGGCACTGAAGCTTTCTTT. This codes for CASSLSGQGWGTEAFF.

The rearrangement uses TRBV29-1 and TRBJ2-7; 14 bases agree with TRBD2. V was pared by 2 bases and J by 2 bases, with 5 bases of the junction left unmatched. This CDR3 has 16 amino acids. Germline CDR1 and CDR2: SQVTM and ANQGSEA. In DNA form, the CDR3 reads TGCAGCGTTGAATCAGGGACTAGCGGGAGTCCCTACGAGCAGTACTTC. Amino acid sequence: CSVESGTSGSPYEQYF.

The chain combines TRBV30 with TRBJ1-1; D remains unclear. CDR1 GTSNPN and CDR2 SVGIG come from the germline V gene (reference sequence). CDR3 length: 11 residues. Trimming shortened V by 0 bases and J by 8 bases, and 7 bases separated the two germline ends. CDR3 sequence (DNA): TGTGCCTGGAGTGTACTGCAAGAAGCTTTCTTT. It translates to CAWSVLQEAFF.

The V gene is TRBV6-1, the J gene TRBJ1-5; D is ambiguous. The CDR3 covers 19 residues. Germline CDR1 reads MNHNS; CDR2 reads SASEGT. V was shortened by 2 bases and J by 2 bases, with 22 bases between the two germline ends. The CDR3 loop is CASSERTYDPDLRNQPQHF. For the CDR3, the DNA is TGTGCCAGCAGTGAAAGAACCTACGACCCAGACTTACGCAATCAGCCCCAGCATTTT.

V and J are TRBV5-5 and TRBJ2-2; 11 bases match TRBD1. Per germline, CDR1 SGHKS and CDR2 YYEKEE (reference sequence). V lost 1 base, J lost 7 bases, and 9 bases stayed unmatched. The CDR3 is 17 amino acids. The CDR3 protein is CASSLSLGQGAIGELFF. Written as DNA, the CDR3 is TGTGCCAGCAGCTTGTCCCTAGGACAGGGGGCCATCGGGGAGCTGTTTTTT.

This rearrangement joins TRBV27 to TRBJ1-5; TRBD1 aligns across 9 bases. The germline V gene encodes CDR1 MNHEY and CDR2 SMNVEV (reference sequence). This CDR3 has 15 residues. With 8 bases clipped from V and 4 bases from J, the junction kept 9 bases outside the gene matches. The DNA for the CDR3 is TGTGCCAGCTCTCTTTACAGGGGGCGAAATCAGCCCCAGCATTTT. This sequence encodes CASSLYRGRNQPQHF.

The CDR3: CASSVGTGDEQYF. The CDR3 nucleotides read TGTGCCAGCAGTGTTGGGACAGGGGACGAGCAGTACTTC. J is TRBJ2-7 and V is TRBV2; TRBD1 matches at 10 bases. Unmatched junction bases numbered 2, after V lost 4 bases and J lost 5 bases. This CDR3 region has 13 residues. Germline values: CDR1 SNHLY, CDR2 FYNNEI.

The J gene is TRBJ1-2, the V gene TRBV7-2, with D possibly being TRBD1 (5 bases). The V end was cut by 3 bases, the J end by 0 bases, with 14 bases between. Germline V gene sequence: CDR1 SGHTA, CDR2 FQGNSA. This CDR3 has 16 amino acids. The DNA for the CDR3 is TGTGCCAGCAGCTTCTATACGGGGGAAACTAACTATGGCTACACCTTC. Amino acids: CASSFYTGETNYGYTF.

V is TRBV19 and J is TRBJ2-7, with unresolved D. Looked up from germline, CDR1 is LNHDA and CDR2 is SQIVND (reference sequence). Trimming removed 0 bases from V and 2 bases from J, with 8 bases in between. The CDR3 contains 14 residues. The CDR3 spells CASSIDSRTYEQYF. The CDR3, as DNA: TGTGCCAGTAGTATAGATTCGCGGACCTACGAGCAGTACTTC.

Details on this clone: Other DNA sequences in this sample translate to the same CDR3. J is TRBJ2-7 and V is TRBV13; a possible D gene is TRBD2 (5 bases). The V end was cut by 2 bases, the J end by 0 bases, with 11 bases between. The CDR3 is 15 amino acids. In germline, CDR1 is PRHDT, CDR2 FYEKMQ (reference sequence). In nucleotides, the CDR3 is TGTGCCAGCAGCTTATGGACTGCCAGCTCCTACGAGCAGTACTTC. Its protein product is CASSLWTASSYEQYF.

V is TRBV27 and J is TRBJ2-1, with TRBD2 matching 10 bases. CDR3 size: 15 residues. In germline, CDR1 is MNHEY, CDR2 SMNVEV (reference sequence). V lost 5 bases and J lost 8; bases outside the gene matches: 9. CDR3 protein: CASSPSSGSADEQFF. The DNA for the CDR3 is TGTGCCAGCAGTCCCTCTAGCGGGAGTGCGGATGAGCAGTTCTTC.

This chain joins TRBV27 and TRBJ2-7; tentatively, D is TRBD2 (6 bases). The V gene's germline CDR1 is MNHEY and CDR2 SMNVEV (reference sequence). V shed 8 bases and J shed 3 bases, with 8 bases lying between them. The CDR3 totals 11 residues. In DNA form, the CDR3 reads TGTGCCAGCTACGGGGGCTACGAGCAGTACTTC. As protein: CASYGGYEQYF.

The rearrangement links TRBV27 to TRBJ2-1, with no clear D. The CDR3 extends over 12 amino acids. Trimming removed 5 bases from V and 4 bases from J, with 6 bases in between. CDR1 and CDR2 from the germline V gene are MNHEY and SMNVEV (reference sequence). The CDR3 sequence: CASSGEYNEQFF. CDR3 coding DNA: TGTGCCAGCAGTGGGGAATACAATGAGCAGTTCTTC.

The rearrangement joins TRBV27 to TRBJ1-5, with 8 nucleotides matching TRBD1. The length of the CDR3 is 18 residues. Germline V gene data show CDR1 as MNHEY and CDR2 as SMNVEV (reference sequence). V was clipped by 5 bases and J by 0 bases; unmatched bases: 12. The DNA of the CDR3 is TGTGCCAGCAGTATCGGTGGACAGGGCCATCTTAGCAATCAGCCCCAGCATTTT. Translating gives CASSIGGQGHLSNQPQHF.

This sequence joins TRBV27 and TRBJ2-7, with D tentatively TRBD1 (5 bases). This CDR3 has 14 amino acids. CDR1 is MNHEY, CDR2 SMNVEV, per germline (reference sequence). V lost 2 bases and J 3 bases, leaving 11 bases between the germline ends. The CDR3 loop is CASSLGQGGYEQYF. The CDR3 DNA sequence: TGTGCCAGCAGTTTAGGTCAGGGCGGCTACGAGCAGTACTTC.

As for this clone: Different DNA sequences within this sample yield the same CDR3. The chain carries TRBV19 and TRBJ2-7; 8 bases are a match to TRBD2. The CDR3 runs 14 residues. The germline gives CDR1 LNHDA, CDR2 SQIVND (reference sequence). V trimming: 3 bases; J trimming: 2 bases; junction bases outside the gene matches: 3. This chain's CDR3 is CASSISGGAYEQYF. CDR3 DNA sequence: TGTGCCAGTAGTATCTCCGGGGGGGCCTACGAGCAGTACTTC.

This chain links TRBV13 with TRBJ2-7; no definite D call. V lost 4 bases to trimming and J lost 2 bases, with 9 bases between them. Germline lookup yields CDR1 PRHDT and CDR2 FYEKMQ (reference sequence). The CDR3 runs 13 residues. The DNA for the CDR3 is TGTGCCAGCAGCTCCCGACACGCCTACGAGCAGTACTTC. It codes for CASSSRHAYEQYF.

This chain links TRBV7-9 with TRBJ1-1, with D unclear. Trimming shortened V by 5 bases and J by 5 bases, and 9 bases separated the two germline ends. The length of the CDR3 is 12 residues. Germline CDR1 and CDR2: SEHNR and FQNEAQ (reference sequence). The CDR3 region is CASSQVATEAFF. In nucleotides, the CDR3 is TGTGCCAGCAGCCAAGTGGCAACTGAAGCTTTCTTT.

V usage is TRBV21-1 and J usage is TRBJ2-7; the DNA was not used to check the table's D call, TRBD1. TRBV21-1 is noted as a pseudogene. The CDR3 is made up of 15 amino acids. The CDR3 here is CASTKNWDTVYEQYF. CDR3 sequence (DNA): TGTGCCAGCACTAAGAACTGGGACACCGTTTACGAGCAGTACTTC.

The gene calls are TRBV6-5 and TRBJ2-1; 7 bases line up with TRBD1. This CDR3 has 13 amino acids. With 5 bases clipped from V and 3 bases from J, the junction kept 1 base outside the gene matches. In germline, CDR1 is MNHEY, CDR2 SVGAGI. The CDR3, as DNA: TGTGCCAGCAGTACAGGGGTCTACAATGAGCAGTTCTTC. This translates into CASSTGVYNEQFF.

The chain has TRBV14 and TRBJ2-1; 9 bases fit TRBD2. CDR1 is SGHDN and CDR2 is FVKESK in the germline V gene. This CDR3 is built from 18 residues. V was clipped by 0 bases and J by 8 bases; unmatched bases: 14. CDR3 loop: CASSQDSWLVAGDDEQFF. The CDR3 DNA reads as TGTGCCAGCAGCCAAGATTCTTGGCTGGTAGCGGGGGATGATGAGCAGTTCTTC.

This clone was observed a single time. The rearrangement links TRBV7-3 to TRBJ2-1; 14 positions agree with TRBD2. Germline CDR1 reads SGHTA; CDR2 reads FQGTGA. The CDR3 runs 14 residues. V was clipped by 5 bases and J by 10 bases; unmatched bases: 4. This CDR3 is CASSPRLAGGEQFF. CDR3 nucleotides: TGTGCCAGCAGCCCCCGACTAGCGGGAGGGGAGCAGTTCTTC.

CDR3 bases: TGCGCCAGCAGCTGGGTGGACTCAGCCTACGAGCAGTACTTC. Its protein product is CASSWVDSAYEQYF. The chain has TRBV5-1 and TRBJ2-5; perhaps TRBD2 as D (5 bases). The J call may be faulty, since TRBJ2-7 better matches the DNA end. Per germline, CDR1 SGHRS and CDR2 YFSETQ. The CDR3 totals 14 residues.

This clone is medium-sized in the sample. This chain connects TRBV27 to TRBJ1-2; TRBD1 agrees at 7 bases. From germline, CDR1 is MNHEY and CDR2 SMNVEV (reference sequence). Trimming took 6 bases from V and 8 from J; bases not matched to a gene: 6. The CDR3 loop spans 12 amino acids. The chain's CDR3 is CASSRTGRGYTF. Here the CDR3 DNA reads TGTGCCAGCAGCCGGACAGGCCGGGGCTACACCTTC.

The chain carries TRBV25-1 and TRBJ2-7; TRBD2 might be the D (5 bases). The V and J ends lost 6 bases and 6 bases respectively, with 6 bases between them. Germline CDR1 and CDR2: MGHDK and SYGVNS. CDR3 length equals 10 residues. The CDR3 sequence is CASSSGEQYF. DNA of the CDR3: TGTGCCAGCAGCAGCGGCGAGCAGTACTTC.

This clone was counted once. The chain recombines TRBV18 with TRBJ1-1; D not certain. Deletions cut 2 bases from V and 1 base from J, with 5 bases between. There are 13 residues in the CDR3. Germline CDR1 and CDR2: KGHSH and LQKENI. The CDR3 sequence: CASSPSENTEAFF. CDR3 nucleotides: TGTGCCAGCTCACCATCAGAGAACACTGAAGCTTTCTTT.

The chain couples TRBV5-1 to TRBJ2-2, with D possibly TRBD2 on 6 matching bases. CDR1 SGHRS and CDR2 YFSETQ come from the germline V gene. The V end was cut by 2 bases, the J end by 7 bases, with 12 bases between. CDR3 length: 14 residues. In DNA, the CDR3 is TGCGCCAGCAGCTTTGGGTCCGGGGGCGGGGAGCTGTTTTTT. Encoded protein: CASSFGSGGGELFF.

The V call is TRBV6-4, the J call TRBJ2-1; TRBD2 might be the D (6 bases). The CDR3 has 15 amino acids. V was trimmed by 6 bases and J by 3 bases, leaving 15 bases between them. The germline CDR1 and CDR2 sequences are MRHNA and SNTAGT. The CDR3 protein is CASSQDPGSYNEQFF. In DNA form, the CDR3 reads TGTGCCAGCAGCCAAGATCCCGGGAGCTACAATGAGCAGTTCTTC.

This clone was recorded once. The gene calls are TRBV27 and TRBJ2-5, with TRBD2 matching 10 bases. V shed 0 bases and J 1 base; nucleotides not matched to a gene: 5. The CDR3 loop spans 17 amino acids. Looked up from germline, CDR1 is MNHEY and CDR2 is SMNVEV (reference sequence). CDR3 sequence (DNA): TGTGCCAGCAGTTTATCTGGGCTAGCGGGAGTCCAAGAGACCCAGTACTTC. Translation gives CASSLSGLAGVQETQYF.

V is TRBV28 and J is TRBJ2-1; the match to TRBD2 covers 10 bases. Germline V CDR1 and CDR2: MDHEN, SYDVKM. CDR3 size: 15 residues. V was clipped by 1 base and J by 8 bases; unmatched bases: 5. The CDR3 sequence is CASSLLLAGFYEQFF. The CDR3 DNA reads TGTGCCAGCAGTTTATTACTAGCGGGATTCTATGAGCAGTTCTTC.